The 17 T cell receptor beta chains listed next were all sequenced from one sample in a study of CD8+ T cells in alopecia areata. TCR sequencing used cDNA made by reverse transcription of extracted RNA. Assay used: immunoSEQ multiplex PCR; TCRdb lists only in-frame clones, some missing. The data contain around 150,000 clones, roughly 50% of them singletons. The specimen was CD4+ T cells sorted from blood. These receptors were taken from a human donor in good health.

This clone was seen a few times. The J gene is TRBJ2-1, the V gene TRBV7-9, with 10 bases identical to TRBD2. CDR1 and CDR2 (germline): SEHNR, FQNEAQ (reference sequence). Trimming removed 3 bases from V and 9 bases from J; junction bases left unmatched: 14. The CDR3 runs 17 residues. The CDR3 region has the DNA TGTGCCAGCAGCTTTGTTCCCCTAGCGGGAGAATCAAGTGAGCAGTTCTTC. Protein sequence: CASSFVPLAGESSEQFF.

The chain carries TRBV5-1 and TRBJ2-1; the D is unclear. The V gene's germline CDR1 is SGHRS and CDR2 YFSETQ. There are 11 residues in the CDR3. V gave up 2 bases and J gave up 7 bases, with 4 bases separating them. CDR3 nucleotides: TGCGCCAGCAGCTTCCGGAATGAGCAGTTCTTC. Amino acid sequence: CASSFRNEQFF.

This clone occurred a few times. This chain links TRBV29-1 with TRBJ2-7; 12 bases agree with TRBD2. This CDR3 comprises 14 residues. V lost 4 bases to trimming and J lost 1 base; unmatched junction nucleotides: 2. Germline V CDR1 and CDR2: SQVTM, ANQGSEA. The CDR3 protein is CSVGGLAGSYEQYF. The CDR3, as DNA: TGCAGCGTTGGTGGACTAGCGGGGTCCTACGAGCAGTACTTC.

This clone was observed a few times. This chain links TRBV15 with TRBJ1-2, with TRBD1 matching over 7 bases. Germline CDR1 reads LNHNV; CDR2 reads YYDKDF (reference sequence). The CDR3 is 16 residues long. V was pared by 1 base and J by 1 base, with 6 bases of the junction left unmatched. CDR3 loop: CATSRAQGIFNYGYTF. CDR3 nucleotide sequence: TGTGCCACCAGCAGAGCACAGGGGATATTTAACTATGGCTACACCTTC.

This clone appeared once. Other DNA sequences from this sample encode an identical CDR3 as well. The chain links TRBV28 to TRBJ1-2; D is uncertain. This CDR3 is built from 12 residues. The ends were cut back, 5 bases at V and 5 bases at J, with 9 bases in the middle. The germline CDR1 and CDR2 sequences are MDHEN and SYDVKM. In DNA, the CDR3 is TGTGCCAGCAGTCTTCAGGCTTATGGCTACACCTTC. It translates to CASSLQAYGYTF.

This chain joins TRBV7-6 and TRBJ1-1, with D hard to call. The CDR3 has 13 amino acids. Trimming pared 3 bases from V and 4 bases from J, leaving 9 bases between. The germline V gene encodes CDR1 SGHVS and CDR2 FNYEAQ. The DNA of the CDR3 is TGTGCCAGCAGCTTTGGCGGCTCCACTGAAGCTTTCTTT. This codes for CASSFGGSTEAFF.

This clone was detected only a few times. The chain combines TRBV11-2 with TRBJ2-2, with 11 bases identical to TRBD1. There are 15 residues in the CDR3. Germline-derived CDR1 and CDR2 are SGHAT and FQNNGV. V dropped 3 bases and J dropped 9; count of bases not matched to a gene: 6. The CDR3 sequence: CASSFGQGAPRELFF. The CDR3 nucleotides are TGTGCCAGCAGCTTTGGACAGGGGGCACCAAGGGAGCTGTTTTTT.

The rearrangement links TRBV4-1 to TRBJ1-1; D is unclear. This CDR3 is built from 14 residues. Deletions cut 3 bases from V and 4 bases from J, with 12 bases between. The V gene's germline CDR1 is MGHRA and CDR2 YSYEKL. The DNA of the CDR3 is TGCGCCAGCAGCCACCCAGCCTTGAGCACTGAAGCTTTCTTT. Its translation: CASSHPALSTEAFF.

Here the CDR3 DNA reads TGTGCCTGGAGTCCGATCGGGGGAGTCTCCTACGAGCAGTACTTC. Residues: CAWSPIGGVSYEQYF. The V and J genes are TRBV30 and TRBJ2-7; the D gene is possibly TRBD2 (6 bases). The V gene lost 2 bases and the J gene lost 0 bases, with 14 bases spanning the gap. This CDR3 is built from 15 residues. Germline loops: CDR1 GTSNPN, CDR2 SVGIG (reference sequence).

The chain couples TRBV29-1 to TRBJ1-2; D possibly corresponds to TRBD1 (6 bases). V was cut by 8 bases and J by 2 bases, with 12 bases left in between. The CDR3 is 12 amino acids. In germline, CDR1 is SQVTM, CDR2 ANQGSEA. The CDR3 nucleotides are TGCAGCACCTGGACAGCGAACTATGGCTACACCTTC. Translated, it gives CSTWTANYGYTF.

V gene TRBV4-1 combines with J gene TRBJ1-4; TRBD1 agrees at 7 bases. In germline, CDR1 is MGHRA, CDR2 YSYEKL. The CDR3 is 14 amino acids. The V and J ends lost 5 bases and 6 bases, in that order; junction bases with no gene match: 6. The CDR3 nucleotides are TGCGCCAGCAGCTCACAGGGGAGCTATGAAAAACTGTTTTTT. Translation gives CASSSQGSYEKLFF.

The chain combines TRBV7-2 with TRBJ1-1; D perhaps matches TRBD1 (6 bases). The V gene's germline CDR1 is SGHTA and CDR2 FQGNSA. The V end was cut by 3 bases, the J end by 8 bases, with 13 bases between. The CDR3 is made up of 13 amino acids. In nucleotides, the CDR3 is TGTGCCAGCAGCTTCCGGACAGCCTCCGAAGCTTTCTTT. Its translation: CASSFRTASEAFF. Full variable domain (outside the CDR3, taken from reference TRBV7-2 and TRBJ1-1): GAGVSQSPSNKVTEKGKDVELRCDPISGHTALYWYRQSLGQGLEFLIYFQGNSAPDKSGLPSDRFSAERTGGSVSTLTIQRTQQEDSAVYLCASSFRTASEAFFGQGTRLTVV.

This clone was found a few times. The chain uses TRBV29-1 and TRBJ2-3; TRBD1 matches at 8 bases. V lost 3 bases and J lost 8; bases outside the gene matches: 7. The CDR3 has 13 residues. Germline V gene sequence: CDR1 SQVTM, CDR2 ANQGSEA. Here the CDR3 DNA reads TGCAGCGTTGAGGACAGGGTGGGAAGTACGCAGTATTTT. Translating it yields CSVEDRVGSTQYF.

The genes are TRBV29-1 and TRBJ2-7, with D possibly matching TRBD1 (5 bases). The germline V gene encodes CDR1 SQVTM and CDR2 ANQGSEA. The CDR3 is made up of 13 amino acids. The V end was cut by 5 bases, the J end by 0 bases, with 11 bases between. CDR3 region: CSVWQGLSYEQYF. The CDR3 DNA reads as TGCAGCGTTTGGCAGGGCCTCTCCTACGAGCAGTACTTC.

The genes are TRBV29-1 and TRBJ1-2; D is ambiguous. Germline lookup yields CDR1 SQVTM and CDR2 ANQGSEA. The CDR3 consists of 11 residues. V was cut by 2 bases and J by 7 bases, with 8 bases left in between. As DNA, the CDR3 is TGCAGCGTTGAAAGGGAACGTGGCTACACCTTC. Amino acid sequence: CSVERERGYTF.

This clone has just a few counts. J is TRBJ1-1 and V is TRBV25-1; D gene unclear. Trimming removed 5 bases at V and 1 base at J, with 11 bases between. Germline V lookup: CDR1 MGHDK, CDR2 SYGVNS. This CDR3 is 14 amino acids long. The DNA for the CDR3 is TGTGCCAGCAGTCCGGATGGAAGGAACACTGAAGCTTTCTTT. It yields the protein CASSPDGRNTEAFF.

For this clone: The sample has other DNA sequences that encode this CDR3 too. V is TRBV30 and J is TRBJ1-5; TRBD1 might be the D (5 bases). The germline gives CDR1 GTSNPN, CDR2 SVGIG (reference sequence). The CDR3 loop spans 13 amino acids. V lost 7 bases and J lost 0, with 10 bases in between. The CDR3 region is CASQGDSNQPQHF. Written as DNA, the CDR3 is TGTGCCTCCCAAGGGGATAGCAATCAGCCCCAGCATTTT.